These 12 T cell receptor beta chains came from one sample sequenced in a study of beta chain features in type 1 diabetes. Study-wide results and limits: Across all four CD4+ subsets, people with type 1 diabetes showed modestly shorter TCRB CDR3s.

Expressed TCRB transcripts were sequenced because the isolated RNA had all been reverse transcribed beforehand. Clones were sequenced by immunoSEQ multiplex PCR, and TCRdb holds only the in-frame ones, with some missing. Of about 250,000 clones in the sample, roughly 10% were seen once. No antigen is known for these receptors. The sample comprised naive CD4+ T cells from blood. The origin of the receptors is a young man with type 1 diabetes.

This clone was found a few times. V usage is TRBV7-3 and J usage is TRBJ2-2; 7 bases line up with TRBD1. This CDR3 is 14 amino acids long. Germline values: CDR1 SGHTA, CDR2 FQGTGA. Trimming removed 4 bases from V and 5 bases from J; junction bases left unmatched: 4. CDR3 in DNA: TGTGCCAGCAGCTCGGGACAGAAAACCGGGGAGCTGTTTTTT. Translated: CASSSGQKTGELFF. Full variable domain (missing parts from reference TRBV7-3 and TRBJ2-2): GAGVSQTPSNKVTEKGKYVELRCDPISGHTALYWYRQSLGQGPEFLIYFQGTGAADDSGLPNDRFFAVRPEGSVSTLKIQRTERGDSAVYLCASSSGQKTGELFFGEGSRLTVL.

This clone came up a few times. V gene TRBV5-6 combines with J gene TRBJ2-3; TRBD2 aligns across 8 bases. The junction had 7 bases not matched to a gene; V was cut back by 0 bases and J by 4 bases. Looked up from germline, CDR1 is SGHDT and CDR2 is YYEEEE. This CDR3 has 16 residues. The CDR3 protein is CASSLAVAGLSDTQYF. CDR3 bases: TGTGCCAGCAGCTTGGCCGTAGCGGGGCTATCAGATACGCAGTATTTT.

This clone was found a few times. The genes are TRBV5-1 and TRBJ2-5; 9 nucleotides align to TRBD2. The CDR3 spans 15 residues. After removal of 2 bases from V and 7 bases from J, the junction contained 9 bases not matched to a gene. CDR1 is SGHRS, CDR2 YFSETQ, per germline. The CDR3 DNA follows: TGCGCCAGCAGCTTTAGCGGGGGACGGTACGGGACCCAGTACTTC. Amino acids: CASSFSGGRYGTQYF.

CDR3 DNA sequence: TGCGCCAGCAGCGCCAGGGACAGCAGAACCTCCTACGAGCAGTACTTC. This translates into CASSARDSRTSYEQYF. The chain combines TRBV5-1 with TRBJ2-7, with 7 positions matching TRBD1. The CDR3 loop spans 16 amino acids. Germline V gene data show CDR1 as SGHRS and CDR2 as YFSETQ. V lost 4 bases and J lost 0; bases outside the gene matches: 10. Variable domain in full (rest from reference TRBV5-1 and TRBJ2-7): KAGVTQTPRYLIKTRGQQVTLSCSPISGHRSVSWYQQTPGQGLQFLFEYFSETQRNKGNFPGRFSGRQFSNSRSEMNVSTLELGDSALYLCASSARDSRTSYEQYFGPGTRLTVT.

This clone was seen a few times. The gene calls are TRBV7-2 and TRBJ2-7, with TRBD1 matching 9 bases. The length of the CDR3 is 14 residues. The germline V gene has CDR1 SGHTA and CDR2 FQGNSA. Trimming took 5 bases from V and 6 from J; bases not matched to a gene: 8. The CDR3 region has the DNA TGTGCCAGCAGCCTGGGACAGGGAAGGTCCGAGCAGTACTTC. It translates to CASSLGQGRSEQYF.

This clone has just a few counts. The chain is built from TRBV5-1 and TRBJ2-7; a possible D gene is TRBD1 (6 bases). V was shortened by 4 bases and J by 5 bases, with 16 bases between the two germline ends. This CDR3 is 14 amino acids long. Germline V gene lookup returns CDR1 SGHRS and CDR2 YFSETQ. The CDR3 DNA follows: TGCGCCAGCAGCATACAACAGGGCAACCACGAGCAGTACTTC. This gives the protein CASSIQQGNHEQYF.

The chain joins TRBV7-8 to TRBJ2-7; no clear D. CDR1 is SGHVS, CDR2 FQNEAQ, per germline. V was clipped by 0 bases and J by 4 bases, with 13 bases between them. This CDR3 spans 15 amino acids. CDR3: CASSLAATRLYEQYF. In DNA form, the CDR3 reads TGTGCCAGCAGCTTAGCGGCGACTCGTCTGTACGAGCAGTACTTC. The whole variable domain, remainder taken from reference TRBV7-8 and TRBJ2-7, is GAGVSQSPRYKVAKRGQDVALRCDPISGHVSLFWYQQALGQGPEFLTYFQNEAQLDKSGLPSDRFFAERPEGSVSTLKIQRTQQEDSAVYLCASSLAATRLYEQYFGPGTRLTVT.

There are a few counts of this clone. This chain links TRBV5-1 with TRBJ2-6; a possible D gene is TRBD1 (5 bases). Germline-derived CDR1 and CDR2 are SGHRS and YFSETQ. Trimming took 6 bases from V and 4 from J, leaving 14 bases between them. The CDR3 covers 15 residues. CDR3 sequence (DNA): TGCGCCAGCACACCAAGGGGATCCGGGGCCAACGTCCTGACTTTC. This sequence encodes CASTPRGSGANVLTF.

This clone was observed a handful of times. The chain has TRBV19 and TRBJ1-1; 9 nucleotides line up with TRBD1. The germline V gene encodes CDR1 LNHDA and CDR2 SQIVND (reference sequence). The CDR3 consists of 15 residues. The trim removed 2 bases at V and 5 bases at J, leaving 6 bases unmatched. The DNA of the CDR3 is TGTGCCAGTAGTATAATGGGACAGGGCTTGACTGAAGCTTTCTTT. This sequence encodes CASSIMGQGLTEAFF.

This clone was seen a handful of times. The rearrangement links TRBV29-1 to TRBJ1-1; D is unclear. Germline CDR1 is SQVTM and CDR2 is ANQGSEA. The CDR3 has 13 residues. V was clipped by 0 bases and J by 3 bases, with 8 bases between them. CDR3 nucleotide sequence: TGCAGCGTTGAAGAGTCCGGGGACACTGAAGCTTTCTTT. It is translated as CSVEESGDTEAFF.

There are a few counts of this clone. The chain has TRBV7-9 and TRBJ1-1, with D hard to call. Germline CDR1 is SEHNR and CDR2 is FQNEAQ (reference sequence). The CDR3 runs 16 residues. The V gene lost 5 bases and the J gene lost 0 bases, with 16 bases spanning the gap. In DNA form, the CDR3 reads TGTGCCAGCAGCCAATCGTCGAGGGAAATGAACACTGAAGCTTTCTTT. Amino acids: CASSQSSREMNTEAFF.

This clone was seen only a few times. The CDR3 loop is CASSSRTGGSEAFF. CDR3 DNA sequence: TGTGCCAGCTCATCCCGGACAGGGGGCTCTGAAGCTTTCTTT. V and J are TRBV18 and TRBJ1-1; 11 nucleotides line up with TRBD1. The CDR3 consists of 14 residues. The V segment lost 5 bases and the J segment 6 bases; nucleotides outside the gene matches: 5. From germline, CDR1 is KGHSH and CDR2 LQKENI.